Following are 15 T cell receptor beta chains from one sample sequenced in a study of OX40 agonist ivuxolimab in advanced cancers. Libraries were constructed by the immunoSEQ multiplex PCR assay. Imported from immuneACCESS, the table was reduced by TCRdb to in-frame sequences with V and J called. These copies leave out some clones; in studies compared against another copy, an unresolved V gene accounts for under half, and the cause of the remainder is not known. Within this sample are approximately 100,000 clones, with about 92% of them counted one time only. The ten largest clones add up to around 1.6% of the sample. The sequencing used CD4+ or CD8+ T cells sorted from blood, collected in a trial of the OX40 agonist ivuxolimab. The receptors here all came from an adult with an advanced solid tumor such as melanoma, head and neck, liver or kidney cancer.

In regard to this clone: The junction shows a germline mismatch at one end, possibly a read error. This rearrangement joins TRBV7-7 to TRBJ2-5, with D maybe TRBD2 (5 bases). Germline V gene lookup returns CDR1 SSHAT and CDR2 FNYEAQ (reference sequence). This CDR3 is 13 amino acids long. The CDR3 spells CASSRTGEETQYF. CDR3 DNA sequence: TGTGCTAGCAGCCGGACTGGAGAGGAGACCCAGTACTTC.

The rearrangement links TRBV9 to TRBJ2-3, with D uncertain. V lost 0 bases and J 3 bases, leaving 5 bases between the germline ends. The CDR3 covers 13 residues. The germline V gene has CDR1 SGDLS and CDR2 YYNGEE. CDR3 sequence (DNA): TGTGCCAGCAGCGTAGGGCAGACAGATACGCAGTATTTT. Encoded protein: CASSVGQTDTQYF.

This clone was observed a single time. The chain uses TRBV5-8 and TRBJ2-7; 8 bases line up with TRBD1. J gave up 0 bases and V 3 bases, and 5 bases lay outside the gene matches. The CDR3 totals 15 residues. Per the germline V gene, CDR1 is SGHTS and CDR2 is YDEGEE. DNA of the CDR3: TGTGCCAGCAGCTGGACAGGGATTACCTCCTACGAGCAGTACTTC. This sequence encodes CASSWTGITSYEQYF.

This chain uses TRBV7-8 with TRBJ2-2, with TRBD1 matching over 9 bases. CDR1 is SGHVS and CDR2 is FQNEAQ in the germline V gene. V lost 8 bases, J lost 5 bases, and 9 bases stayed unmatched. The CDR3 consists of 15 residues. As DNA, the CDR3 is TGTGCCAGCTTCCTCTTCGGGACAGGGACCGGGGAGCTGTTTTTT. Amino acids: CASFLFGTGTGELFF.

The rearrangement uses TRBV15 and TRBJ1-4; 9 bases fit TRBD1. Germline V gives CDR1 LNHNV, CDR2 YYDKDF (reference sequence). Trimming cost V 6 bases and J 5 bases; bases outside gene matches: 4. The CDR3 runs 14 residues. CDR3 residues: CATRRGQGNEKLFF. The DNA for the CDR3 is TGTGCCACCAGGAGGGGACAGGGAAATGAAAAACTGTTTTTT. Based on the CDR3 plus reference TRBV15 and TRBJ1-4, the full variable domain is DAMVIQNPRYQVTQFGKPVTLSCSQTLNHNVMYWYQQKSSQAPKLLFHYYDKDFNNEADTPDNFQSRRPNTSFCFLDIRSPGLGDTAMYLCATRRGQGNEKLFFGSGTQLSVL.

This sequence joins TRBV4-1 and TRBJ2-1; 14 bases align to TRBD2. V trimming: 1 base; J trimming: 10 bases; junction bases outside the gene matches: 6. The germline CDR1 and CDR2 sequences are MGHRA and YSYEKL. This CDR3 region has 16 residues. CDR3 sequence (DNA): TGCGCCAGCAGCCAAGCGGGACTAGCGGGAGTTAGAGAGCAGTTCTTC. This translates into CASSQAGLAGVREQFF.

This rearrangement joins TRBV5-6 to TRBJ2-1; weak D call: TRBD2 (6 bases). Trimming cost V 6 bases and J 0 bases, with 19 bases left between them. The CDR3 covers 17 residues. The V gene's germline CDR1 is SGHDT and CDR2 YYEEEE. The CDR3 nucleotides are TGTGCCAGCACCGCCTTAAGTTTGACTAGCTCCTACAATGAGCAGTTCTTC. Translating it yields CASTALSLTSSYNEQFF. Complete variable domain (other parts from reference TRBV5-6 and TRBJ2-1): DAGVTQSPTHLIKTRGQQVTLRCSPKSGHDTVSWYQQALGQGPQFIFQYYEEEERQRGNFPDRFSGHQFPNYSSELNVNALLLGDSALYLCASTALSLTSSYNEQFFGPGTRLTVL.

This clone was observed a single time. V and J are TRBV21-1 and TRBJ2-1; the tabulated D call, TRBD2, remains unverified against the DNA. TRBV21-1 is listed as a pseudogene. This CDR3 is built from 14 residues. This CDR3 is CASSRSGYYNEQFF. As DNA, the CDR3 is TGTGCCAGCAGCAGGAGCGGGTACTACAATGAGCAGTTCTTC.

This clone was seen once. The V and J genes are TRBV19 and TRBJ1-1; 7 bases fit TRBD1. CDR3 length: 14 residues. In germline, CDR1 is LNHDA, CDR2 SQIVND (reference sequence). After removal of 6 bases from V and 10 bases from J, the junction contained 14 bases not matched to a gene. CDR3 amino acids: CASRPRDSSLVAFF. CDR3 bases: TGTGCCAGTAGACCCCGGGACAGTTCATTAGTAGCTTTCTTT.

This clone was detected only once. The chain carries TRBV19 and TRBJ1-2; 8 nucleotides agree with TRBD1. The germline gives CDR1 LNHDA, CDR2 SQIVND (reference sequence). This CDR3 comprises 13 residues. After removal of 2 bases from V and 6 bases from J, the junction contained 2 bases not matched to a gene. The CDR3 DNA is TGTGCCAGTAGTATAACAGGGGGAAATGGCTACACCTTC. It codes for CASSITGGNGYTF. The full variable domain, in which reference TRBV19 and TRBJ1-2 provide the parts outside the CDR3, is DGGITQSPKYLFRKEGQNVTLSCEQNLNHDAMYWYRQDPGQGLRLIYYSQIVNDFQKGDIAEGYSVSREKKESFPLTVTSAQKNPTAFYLCASSITGGNGYTFGSGTRLTVV.

The DNA for the CDR3 is TGCGCCAGCAGCCAAGTCTTGACTAGCGGGAGGGCCGACGGGGAGCTGTTTTTT. As protein: CASSQVLTSGRADGELFF. This chain links TRBV4-3 with TRBJ2-2, with 14 bases matching TRBD2. The CDR3 is made up of 18 amino acids. Germline V gene data show CDR1 as LGHNA and CDR2 as YSLEER. V shed 1 base and J 7 bases; nucleotides not matched to a gene: 8.

The rearrangement joins TRBV7-9 to TRBJ2-7; 8 bases map to TRBD1. The CDR3 extends over 16 amino acids. The J segment lost 4 bases and the V segment lost 0 bases, leaving 8 bases of the junction unmatched. Germline assignment: CDR1 SEHNR and CDR2 FQNEAQ (reference sequence). The chain's CDR3 is CASSLAASGGRYEQYF. The CDR3 DNA is TGTGCCAGCAGCTTAGCGGCATCAGGGGGCAGGTACGAGCAGTACTTC.

This chain uses TRBV28 with TRBJ2-2; 7 positions agree with TRBD1. Unmatched junction bases numbered 11, after V lost 4 bases and J lost 9 bases. The CDR3 has 15 residues. Germline lookup yields CDR1 MDHEN and CDR2 SYDVKM. In DNA form, the CDR3 reads TGTGCCAGCAGTTCCGAGCACAGGGGACAGCGGGAGCTGTTTTTT. Amino acid sequence: CASSSEHRGQRELFF.

V gene TRBV7-2 combines with J gene TRBJ1-3; D unclear. This CDR3 is built from 15 residues. Trimming took 1 base from V and 0 from J, leaving 7 bases between them. Looked up from germline, CDR1 is SGHTA and CDR2 is FQGNSA. The CDR3 spells CASSLGGLSGNTIYF. CDR3 in DNA: TGTGCCAGCAGCTTAGGAGGGCTCTCTGGAAACACCATATATTTT.

The chain has TRBV5-1 and TRBJ2-2, with TRBD2 identical over 8 bases. V trimming: 3 bases; J trimming: 4 bases; junction bases outside the gene matches: 5. CDR3 length equals 15 residues. Germline V gene lookup returns CDR1 SGHRS and CDR2 YFSETQ. CDR3 nucleotides: TGCGCCAGCAGCTCCGCGGGGGGCCTCACCGGGGAGCTGTTTTTT. Its translation is CASSSAGGLTGELFF.